This TCR beta chain was observed in a study of blood T cell repertoires in COVID-19 (dated by TCRdb to the early 2020s). For context, the study as a whole: Collaborator samples came from the United States, Italy and Spain and covered acute and convalescent phases of COVID-19. The material from the prospective study consisted of cDNA or gDNA derived from T cells, B-cell-depleted T cells, or PBMCs. The sample metadata nearly always contained a de-identified subject ID, COVID-19 status, age in years and sex. Where available, HLA class I and class II types were obtained from metadata supplied by the sample provider rather than from assay-based typing. Subjects who had been exposed to COVID-19, were actively infected with it, or had recovered from it provided the deeply sampled blood TCRbeta repertoires that made up the dataset. The repertoires were released in a freely available public database intended as a resource for research on the immune response to SARS-CoV-2. The samples were drawn from two sources: the first 160 participants of the ongoing ImmuneRACE study, and over 950 subjects contributed by 6 global collaborators. Study-level results and caveats: The quantity of clinical and demographic metadata differed by source and by participant and was supplied without curation.

TCRbeta CDR3 regions were amplified from genomic DNA by means of the immunoSEQ Assay, a bias-controlled multiplex PCR. Processing in the source paper ran as follows. Nucleated cell counts per sample were estimated from amplification of reference gene primers within the assay. Sequence reads were collapsed and filtered to measure the absolute abundance of every unique TCRbeta CDR3 rearrangement. For each sample, productive Simpson clonality was calculated as the square root of Simpson's diversity index across productive rearrangements. Not all clones reach the TCRdb copy of this immuneACCESS table, which keeps in-frame sequences only. Checked studies attribute under half of the gap to unresolved V genes and leave the rest unexplained. That table furnishes V, J and clone size, whereas the DNA furnished D and trimming. This sample has about 250,000 clones in its table, and more than 75% of those were observed once. The ten top clones hold around 1.8% of the sample.

Clipping removes 4 bases from V and 0 bases from J, with 16 as the unmatched junction base count. As encoded in the germline V gene, CDR1 is MNHEY while CDR2 is SVGEGT. The CDR3 spans 19 residues, from the cysteine through the phenylalanine. Only the CDR3 portion is preserved as DNA: 57 bases, with reading frame beginning at the first base. Enrolling through a virtual design, the prospective study's participants ranged in age from roughly 18 to 89 years and lived across roughly 24 United States geographic areas. In the prospective study, participants were assigned to cohorts based on the clinical history participants reported in a screening survey and a study questionnaire. For ImmuneRACE Cohort 3, a participant was defined as recovered based on two consecutive negative NP/OP PCR tests, clearance by a healthcare professional, or resolution of symptoms. Each participant in the prospective study had whole blood, serum and a nasopharyngeal or oropharyngeal swab collected by mobile phlebotomists. Prospective study participants could optionally give additional blood draws and questionnaires over an approximately 2-month period. Blood samples from the prospective study were shipped frozen or at room temperature prior to DNA extraction.

In its sample, this clone was seen once. No cognate antigen has been identified for it. Base-call qualities are not available, and no considerably larger clone is one nucleotide away. The receptor comes from a man aged 35 to 55 who had recovered from COVID-19. The chain couples TRBV6-2 or TRBV6-3 to TRBJ2-5, with 8 bases in between that match TRBD1. Sequenced material: PBMCs or T cells enriched from blood (not recorded which). The DNA sequence is TGTGCCAGCAGTTCGAGTTGGACAGGGAACGTAGGGTACCAAGAGACCCAGTACTTC. Translated, this gives CASSSSWTGNVGYQETQYF.